This T cell receptor beta chain was recorded in a study of T cell responses to AZD1222 COVID-19 vaccine. Turning to the study itself: Both about-4-week and about-12-week second-dose recipients were combined. Study-wide results and caveats: Increases in Spike-specific TCR breadth and depth were seen after two AZD1222 doses.

The CDR3 covers 16 residues. V trimming: 5 bases; J trimming: 8 bases; junction bases outside the gene matches: 12. The V gene's germline CDR1 is SGHRS and CDR2 YFSETQ. Worth noting for this clone: Antigen: not known.

The repertoire was sequenced with immunoSEQ multiplex PCR; TCRdb's copy has only in-frame clones and lacks some. The sample consists of more than 100,000 clones, approximately 92% of them appearing once. V and J are TRBV5-1 and TRBJ2-1; 11 bases fit TRBD2. This sequence originates from an adult in good health. The sequencing used peripheral blood, collected on day 0 of AZD1222 vaccination. This CDR3 reads CASRPELLAGVHEQFF. Written as DNA, the CDR3 is TGCGCCAGCAGGCCAGAGTTACTAGCGGGAGTCCATGAGCAGTTCTTC.